This is a list of T cell receptor beta chains from one sample in a study of radiotherapy plus CTLA-4 blockade in lung cancer. The method was immunoSEQ multiplex PCR; TCRdb's version includes in-frame clones alone and lacks a portion of them. The sample has 49,000 or so clones; around 77% are singletons. The specimen comprised peripheral blood, sampled from a patient treated with radiotherapy plus ipilimumab. All receptors derive from a human donor with non-small cell lung cancer who had stable disease on radiotherapy plus ipilimumab. CDR3s include the opening cysteine and the closing phenylalanine or tryptophan. The order of the fields is V gene, J gene, D gene, clone size, CDR3 protein, CDR3 DNA. A D gene is named only where the DNA matches it firmly. The size field is filled for only some rows; it gives once, few, many or a size class.

v_call: TRBV6-4
j_call: TRBJ2-6
d_call: NA
clone_size: NA
cdr3_aa: CASSETATGANVLTF
cdr3_nt: TGTGCCAGCAGTGAGACAGCCACTGGGGCCAACGTCCTGACTTTC

v_call: TRBV4-1
j_call: TRBJ1-3
d_call: NA
clone_size: few
cdr3_aa: CASSLTGSGNTIYF
cdr3_nt: TGCGCCAGCAGCCTCACAGGATCTGGAAACACCATATATTTT

v_call: TRBV28
j_call: TRBJ1-5
d_call: NA
clone_size: NA
cdr3_aa: CASNRQPQHF
cdr3_nt: TGTGCCAGCAATCGGCAGCCCCAGCATTTT

v_call: TRBV14
j_call: TRBJ1-4
d_call: NA
clone_size: few
cdr3_aa: CASSQETARREKLFF
cdr3_nt: TGTGCCAGCAGCCAAGAGACAGCCCGGCGAGAAAAACTGTTTTTT

v_call: TRBV5-1
j_call: TRBJ2-5
d_call: NA
clone_size: NA
cdr3_aa: CASSLAGPQETQYF
cdr3_nt: TGCGCCAGCAGCTTGGCTGGGCCCCAAGAGACCCAGTACTTC

v_call: TRBV10-3
j_call: TRBJ2-5
d_call: NA
clone_size: few
cdr3_aa: CAISDPQLQETQYF
cdr3_nt: TGTGCCATCAGTGATCCACAGTTACAAGAGACCCAGTACTTC

v_call: TRBV25-1
j_call: TRBJ1-2
d_call: NA
clone_size: once
cdr3_aa: CASSESPMGYGYTF
cdr3_nt: TGTGCCAGCAGTGAATCGCCAATGGGCTATGGCTACACCTTC

v_call: TRBV28
j_call: TRBJ1-1
d_call: NA
clone_size: NA
cdr3_aa: CASSRSTVGLNTEAFF
cdr3_nt: TGTGCCAGCAGTCGATCTACGGTCGGGTTGAACACTGAAGCTTTCTTT

v_call: TRBV18
j_call: TRBJ2-1
d_call: NA
clone_size: medium-sized
cdr3_aa: CASSLGGGSDEQFF
cdr3_nt: TGTGCCAGCTCCCTTGGAGGGGGCTCGGATGAGCAGTTCTTC

v_call: TRBV5-1
j_call: TRBJ1-5
d_call: NA
clone_size: NA
cdr3_aa: CASSLAGESNQPQHF
cdr3_nt: TGCGCCAGCAGCTTGGCTGGAGAGAGCAATCAGCCCCAGCATTTT

v_call: TRBV4-1
j_call: TRBJ2-5
d_call: TRBD1
clone_size: NA
cdr3_aa: CASSQDSDRGPYQETQYF
cdr3_nt: TGCGCCAGCAGCCAAGATTCGGACAGGGGACCCTACCAAGAGACCCAGTACTTC

v_call: TRBV7-2
j_call: TRBJ1-1
d_call: TRBD1
clone_size: NA
cdr3_aa: CASSHRTGTNTEAFF
cdr3_nt: TGTGCCAGCAGCCATAGGACAGGAACGAACACTGAAGCTTTCTTT

v_call: TRBV2
j_call: TRBJ1-5
d_call: TRBD1
clone_size: NA
cdr3_aa: CASSATGLNQPQHF
cdr3_nt: TGTGCCAGCAGTGCGACAGGGTTGAATCAGCCCCAGCATTTT

v_call: TRBV5-4
j_call: TRBJ1-6
d_call: TRBD1
clone_size: NA
cdr3_aa: CASSFTLTGYNSPLHF
cdr3_nt: TGTGCCAGCAGCTTTACTTTGACAGGGTATAATTCACCCCTCCACTTT

v_call: TRBV6-1
j_call: TRBJ2-4
d_call: NA
clone_size: once
cdr3_aa: CASSENENIQYF
cdr3_nt: TGTGCCAGCAGTGAAAACGAAAACATTCAGTACTTC

v_call: TRBV6-1
j_call: TRBJ2-5
d_call: TRBD1
clone_size: NA
cdr3_aa: CASRGLTGGQETQYF
cdr3_nt: TGTGCCAGCAGGGGACTGACAGGGGGCCAAGAGACCCAGTACTTC

v_call: TRBV29-1
j_call: TRBJ2-2
d_call: TRBD1
clone_size: NA
cdr3_aa: CSVHPRDSAGELFF
cdr3_nt: TGCAGCGTCCACCCCCGGGACAGCGCCGGGGAGCTGTTTTTT

v_call: TRBV19
j_call: TRBJ1-4
d_call: NA
clone_size: NA
cdr3_aa: CASSDSGNYNEKLFF
cdr3_nt: TGTGCCAGTAGTGACTCAGGGAACTATAATGAAAAACTGTTTTTT

v_call: TRBV10-1
j_call: TRBJ1-5
d_call: TRBD1
clone_size: NA
cdr3_aa: CARNRTGRMEPQHF
cdr3_nt: TGCGCCAGGAATAGGACAGGGCGCATGGAGCCCCAGCATTTT

v_call: TRBV21-1
j_call: TRBJ1-1
d_call: NA
clone_size: NA
cdr3_aa: CASSKGRVHTEAFF
cdr3_nt: TGTGCCAGCAGCAAGGGCAGGGTCCACACTGAAGCTTTCTTT

v_call: TRBV6-1
j_call: TRBJ1-1
d_call: NA
clone_size: few
cdr3_aa: CASSGPGTGTEAFF
cdr3_nt: TGTGCCAGCAGTGGACCCGGGACGGGGACTGAAGCTTTCTTT

v_call: TRBV27
j_call: TRBJ2-3
d_call: NA
clone_size: NA
cdr3_aa: CASSLSTRKAPDTQYF
cdr3_nt: TGTGCCAGCAGTTTATCTACTAGGAAGGCCCCCGATACGCAGTATTTT

v_call: TRBV6-1
j_call: TRBJ2-3
d_call: NA
clone_size: few
cdr3_aa: CATLGVPHRTDTQYF
cdr3_nt: TGTGCCACCTTGGGGGTCCCCCACCGCACAGATACGCAGTATTTT

v_call: TRBV4-1
j_call: TRBJ1-1
d_call: NA
clone_size: NA
cdr3_aa: CASSQDRGLGEAFF
cdr3_nt: TGCGCCAGCAGCCAAGATAGGGGGTTGGGTGAAGCTTTCTTT

v_call: TRBV5-6
j_call: TRBJ2-1
d_call: TRBD2
clone_size: NA
cdr3_aa: CASSFRGLVRYNEQFF
cdr3_nt: TGTGCCAGCAGCTTTCGGGGACTAGTTAGGTACAATGAGCAGTTCTTC

v_call: TRBV9
j_call: TRBJ2-1
d_call: NA
clone_size: NA
cdr3_aa: CASSVVGSGGPYNEQFF
cdr3_nt: TGTGCCAGCAGCGTAGTAGGTTCTGGAGGACCCTACAATGAGCAGTTCTTC

v_call: TRBV5-4
j_call: TRBJ1-1
d_call: NA
clone_size: NA
cdr3_aa: CASSLRVNTEAFF
cdr3_nt: TGTGCCAGCAGCTTGAGGGTGAACACTGAAGCTTTCTTT

v_call: TRBV2
j_call: TRBJ2-2
d_call: NA
clone_size: NA
cdr3_aa: CASSGPSLNTGELFF
cdr3_nt: TGTGCCAGCAGTGGACCATCTTTGAACACCGGGGAGCTGTTTTTT

v_call: TRBV4-3
j_call: TRBJ1-1
d_call: NA
clone_size: NA
cdr3_aa: CASSQDAVTEAFF
cdr3_nt: TGCGCCAGCAGCCAAGACGCCGTTACTGAAGCTTTCTTT

v_call: TRBV18
j_call: TRBJ1-6
d_call: NA
clone_size: few
cdr3_aa: CASSGGLSSPLHF
cdr3_nt: TGTGCCAGCTCAGGAGGGTTGAGTTCACCCCTCCACTTT

v_call: TRBV29-1
j_call: TRBJ1-2
d_call: TRBD1
clone_size: NA
cdr3_aa: CSVDLQGMGGYTF
cdr3_nt: TGCAGCGTGGATTTACAGGGGATGGGAGGCTACACCTTC

v_call: TRBV18
j_call: TRBJ2-7
d_call: NA
clone_size: few
cdr3_aa: CASSPTVSYEQYF
cdr3_nt: TGTGCCAGCTCACCTACAGTATCCTACGAGCAGTACTTC

v_call: TRBV18
j_call: TRBJ1-3
d_call: NA
clone_size: NA
cdr3_aa: CASSPPGRGGNTIYF
cdr3_nt: TGTGCCAGCTCACCACCTGGTCGTGGGGGAAACACCATATATTTT

v_call: TRBV7-6
j_call: TRBJ2-2
d_call: NA
clone_size: NA
cdr3_aa: CASTIRGVGTGELFF
cdr3_nt: TGTGCCAGCACCATTAGGGGTGTCGGAACCGGGGAGCTGTTTTTT

v_call: TRBV30
j_call: TRBJ2-6
d_call: NA
clone_size: NA
cdr3_aa: CAWTTSGANVLTF
cdr3_nt: TGTGCCTGGACTACTTCTGGGGCCAACGTCCTGACTTTC

v_call: TRBV11-3
j_call: TRBJ2-2
d_call: NA
clone_size: once
cdr3_aa: CASSPEPAGELFF
cdr3_nt: TGTGCCAGCAGCCCCGAGCCCGCCGGGGAGCTGTTTTTT

v_call: TRBV7-8
j_call: TRBJ2-3
d_call: TRBD2
clone_size: NA
cdr3_aa: CASSLRGGDSETDTQYF
cdr3_nt: TGTGCCAGCAGCCTACGTGGGGGGGACTCGGAGACAGATACGCAGTATTTT

v_call: TRBV25-1
j_call: TRBJ1-3
d_call: NA
clone_size: NA
cdr3_aa: CASSEYRAGNTIYF
cdr3_nt: TGTGCCAGCAGTGAATACAGGGCTGGAAACACCATATATTTT

v_call: TRBV11-2
j_call: TRBJ1-2
d_call: NA
clone_size: few
cdr3_aa: CASSLLAGANRGRNGYTF
cdr3_nt: TGTGCCAGCAGCTTATTAGCGGGAGCCAACCGGGGACGCAATGGCTACACCTTC

v_call: TRBV7-2
j_call: TRBJ2-3
d_call: TRBD1
clone_size: NA
cdr3_aa: CASSPSGGRGTDTQYF
cdr3_nt: TGTGCCAGCAGCCCCTCAGGGGGCAGGGGGACAGATACGCAGTATTTT

v_call: TRBV5-4
j_call: TRBJ1-4
d_call: TRBD1
clone_size: once
cdr3_aa: CASSFRQGDEKLFF
cdr3_nt: TGTGCCAGCAGCTTTAGACAGGGAGATGAAAAACTGTTTTTT

v_call: TRBV29-1
j_call: TRBJ2-3
d_call: TRBD2
clone_size: NA
cdr3_aa: CSVGTSGADTQYF
cdr3_nt: TGCAGCGTCGGGACTAGCGGGGCAGATACGCAGTATTTT

v_call: TRBV20-1
j_call: TRBJ2-7
d_call: NA
clone_size: once
cdr3_aa: CSGGEVGEQYF
cdr3_nt: TGCAGTGGGGGGGAAGTGGGCGAGCAGTACTTC

v_call: TRBV6-1
j_call: TRBJ1-5
d_call: NA
clone_size: NA
cdr3_aa: CASSEQSSNQPQHF
cdr3_nt: TGTGCCAGCAGTGAACAGAGTAGCAATCAGCCCCAGCATTTT

v_call: TRBV7-8
j_call: TRBJ2-1
d_call: TRBD2
clone_size: few
cdr3_aa: CASSLTRGGGYNEQFF
cdr3_nt: TGTGCCAGCAGCTTAACCCGCGGCGGGGGATACAATGAGCAGTTCTTC

v_call: TRBV19
j_call: TRBJ1-1
d_call: NA
clone_size: NA
cdr3_aa: CASSMGTEAFF
cdr3_nt: TGTGCCAGTAGTATGGGGACTGAAGCTTTCTTT

v_call: TRBV6-1
j_call: TRBJ1-1
d_call: NA
clone_size: NA
cdr3_aa: CASGHGGGWTEAFF
cdr3_nt: TGTGCCAGCGGACACGGGGGCGGATGGACTGAAGCTTTCTTT

v_call: TRBV7-6
j_call: TRBJ2-1
d_call: TRBD1
clone_size: NA
cdr3_aa: CASSSTGGEGEQFF
cdr3_nt: TGTGCCAGCAGCTCGACAGGGGGCGAAGGTGAGCAGTTCTTC

v_call: TRBV18
j_call: TRBJ1-1
d_call: TRBD1
clone_size: NA
cdr3_aa: CASSPLDRTYTEAFF
cdr3_nt: TGTGCCAGCTCACCACTGGACAGGACTTACACTGAAGCTTTCTTT

v_call: TRBV19
j_call: TRBJ2-3
d_call: NA
clone_size: NA
cdr3_aa: CASSMSGHPTDTQYF
cdr3_nt: TGTGCCAGTAGTATGTCAGGACATCCCACAGATACGCAGTATTTT

v_call: TRBV7-2
j_call: TRBJ1-5
d_call: NA
clone_size: NA
cdr3_aa: CASSSRQNSNQPQHF
cdr3_nt: TGTGCCAGCAGCTCCAGACAGAATAGCAATCAGCCCCAGCATTTT

v_call: TRBV29-1
j_call: TRBJ2-3
d_call: NA
clone_size: NA
cdr3_aa: CSVAQGGADTQYF
cdr3_nt: TGCAGCGTTGCCCAGGGGGGCGCAGATACGCAGTATTTT

v_call: TRBV9
j_call: TRBJ1-5
d_call: NA
clone_size: medium-sized
cdr3_aa: CASSQGPSNQPQHF
cdr3_nt: TGTGCCAGCAGCCAGGGCCCTAGCAATCAGCCCCAGCATTTT